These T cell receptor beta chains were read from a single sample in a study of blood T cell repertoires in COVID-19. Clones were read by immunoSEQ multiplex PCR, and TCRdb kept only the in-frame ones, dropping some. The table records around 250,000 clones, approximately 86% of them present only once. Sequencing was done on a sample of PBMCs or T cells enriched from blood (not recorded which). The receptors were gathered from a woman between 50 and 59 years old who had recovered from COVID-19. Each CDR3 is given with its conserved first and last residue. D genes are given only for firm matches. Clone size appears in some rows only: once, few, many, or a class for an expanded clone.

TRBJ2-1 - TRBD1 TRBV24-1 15 TGTGCCACCAGTTCTACAGGGGCAGCCTACAATGAGCAGTTCTTC CATSSTGAAYNEQFF
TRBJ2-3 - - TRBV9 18 TGTGCCAGCAGCGTAGCTTCCGGCGGACTTCCCAACACAGATACGCAGTATTTT CASSVASGGLPNTDTQYF
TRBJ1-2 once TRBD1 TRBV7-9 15 TGTGCCAGCAGCCCAGCCGGGACAGGGATCTATGGCTACACCTTC CASSPAGTGIYGYTF
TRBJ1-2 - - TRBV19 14 TGTGCCAGTAGTCCCTCCGAGCCCGCGGGCGGCTACACCTTC CASSPSEPAGGYTF
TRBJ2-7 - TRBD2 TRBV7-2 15 TGTGCCAGCAGCACGACCGGGACTAGCTCCTACGAGCAGTACTTC CASSTTGTSSYEQYF
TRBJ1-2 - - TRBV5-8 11 TGTGCCAGCAGCTTAAGACTCGGCTACACCTTC CASSLRLGYTF
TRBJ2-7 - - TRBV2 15 TGTGCCAGCAGTGACCGGACACGAAGGTCCTACGAGCAGTACTTC CASSDRTRRSYEQYF
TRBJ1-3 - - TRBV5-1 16 TGCGCCAGCAGCCTGCAACGGGTTCTGCCTGGAAACACCATATATTTT CASSLQRVLPGNTIYF
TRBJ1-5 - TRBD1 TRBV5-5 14 TGTGCCAGCAGCTTGTCAGGGGGCGATCAGCCCCAGCATTTT CASSLSGGDQPQHF
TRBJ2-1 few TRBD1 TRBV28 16 TGTGCCAGCAGTTTCCTAACGACAGGGGCGGGCAATGAGCAGTTCTTC CASSFLTTGAGNEQFF
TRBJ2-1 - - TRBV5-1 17 TGCGCCAGCAGCTTGGATTCGGCCAAGGGGTTCCACAATGAGCAGTTCTTC CASSLDSAKGFHNEQFF
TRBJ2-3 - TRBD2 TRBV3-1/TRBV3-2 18 TGTGCCAGCAGCCAAAGGCCCGGGACTAGCGGGACCAGAGATACGCAGTATTTT CASSQRPGTSGTRDTQYF
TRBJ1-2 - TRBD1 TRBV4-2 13 TGTGCCAGCAGCCCGGGGACAGTCGGCGGCTACACCTTC CASSPGTVGGYTF
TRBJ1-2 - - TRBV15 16 TGTGCCACCAGCAGAGCCCTACAGACAGTAAGCTATGGCTACACCTTC CATSRALQTVSYGYTF
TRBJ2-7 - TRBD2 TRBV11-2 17 TGTGCCAGCAGCTTATCTGGGGGGACTAACTCCCTTTACGAGCAGTACTTC CASSLSGGTNSLYEQYF
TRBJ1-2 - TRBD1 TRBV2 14 TGTGCCAGCAAAAGGACAGGACTTAACTATGGCTACACCTTC CASKRTGLNYGYTF
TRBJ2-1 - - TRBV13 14 TGTGCCAGCAGCTCCCGGACTGGTTACAATGAGCAGTTCTTC CASSSRTGYNEQFF
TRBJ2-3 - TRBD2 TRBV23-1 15 TGCGCCAGCAGTCTACTAGCGGGAGGGCCAGATACGCAGTATTTT CASSLLAGGPDTQYF
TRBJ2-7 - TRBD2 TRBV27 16 TGTGCCAGCAGCCACGGAGGGAGCGGGGTGATCTACGAGCAGTACTTC CASSHGGSGVIYEQYF
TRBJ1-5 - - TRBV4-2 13 TGTGCCAGCAGCCCTCAGATACATCAGCCCCAGCATTTT CASSPQIHQPQHF
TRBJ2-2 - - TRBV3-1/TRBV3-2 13 TGTGCCAGCAGCCAGGTGACTACCGGGGAGCTGTTTTTT CASSQVTTGELFF
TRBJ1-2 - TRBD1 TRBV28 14 TGTGCCAGCAGTTTACGGACAGGCCATTATGGCTACACCTTC CASSLRTGHYGYTF
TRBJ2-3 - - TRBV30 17 TGTGCCTGGAGTCCGTTCGCGGGTCTAAGGCGCCCAGATACGCAGTATTTT CAWSPFAGLRRPDTQYF
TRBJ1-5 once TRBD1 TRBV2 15 TGTGCCAGCAGTGAAGAGGGGGCGAGGGGTCAGCCCCAGCATTTT CASSEEGARGQPQHF
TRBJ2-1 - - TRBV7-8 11 TGTGCCAGCTCGGCGGCCAATGAGCAGTTCTTC CASSAANEQFF
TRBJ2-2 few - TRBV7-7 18 TGTGCTAGCAGCTTAGGGTACGGGTCAATCGGGAACACCGGGGAGCTGTTTTTT CASSLGYGSIGNTGELFF
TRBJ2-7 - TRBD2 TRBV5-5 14 TGTGCCAGCAGCTACGGACTAGCGGGTCCCGAGCAGTACTTC CASSYGLAGPEQYF
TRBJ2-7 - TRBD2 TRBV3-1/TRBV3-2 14 TGTGCCAGCAGCCAAGGCGGGAGTAGGGGCGAGCAGTACTTC CASSQGGSRGEQYF
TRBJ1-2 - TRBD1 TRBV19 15 TGTGCCAGTAATCCGACAGGGGACCTCTTCTATGGCTACACCTTC CASNPTGDLFYGYTF
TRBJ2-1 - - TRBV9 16 TGTGCCAGCAGCGTATCTTCCTGGCGGCCAGACAATGAGCAGTTCTTC CASSVSSWRPDNEQFF
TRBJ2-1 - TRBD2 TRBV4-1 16 TGCGCCAGCAGCCAAGGGACTAGCGGGAACTACAATGAGCAGTTCTTC CASSQGTSGNYNEQFF
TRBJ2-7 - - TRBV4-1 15 TGCGCCAGCAGCCAAGAACCCAGGGGCCCCTACGAGCAGTACTTC CASSQEPRGPYEQYF
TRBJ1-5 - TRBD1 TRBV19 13 TGTGCCAGCCATGACAGGGGAAATCAGCCCCAGCATTTT CASHDRGNQPQHF
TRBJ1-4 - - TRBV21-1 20 TGTGCCAGCAGCCCCTCCGCCCCGGGACAGGGGAACCCAACTAATGAAAAACTGTTTTTT CASSPSAPGQGNPTNEKLFF
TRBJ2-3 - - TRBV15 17 TGTGCCACCAGCTCTCGCCTAGAGGAGGGACTGACAGATACGCAGTATTTT CATSSRLEEGLTDTQYF
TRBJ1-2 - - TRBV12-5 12 TGTGCTAGTGGTTGGGAGGACTATGGCTACACCTTC CASGWEDYGYTF
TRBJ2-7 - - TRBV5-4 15 TGTGCCAGCAGCTTGCGGCAGGGTCGCTCCTACGAGCAGTACTTC CASSLRQGRSYEQYF
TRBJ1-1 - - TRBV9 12 TGTGCCAGCAGCGTACCCGGGGTTGAAGCTTTCTTT CASSVPGVEAFF
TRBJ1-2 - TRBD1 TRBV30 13 TGTGCCTGGGGACAGGGGGGAGACTATGGCTACACCTTC CAWGQGGDYGYTF
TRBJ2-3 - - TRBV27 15 TGTGCCAGCAGACAGGGACTATCTAGCACAGATACGCAGTATTTT CASRQGLSSTDTQYF
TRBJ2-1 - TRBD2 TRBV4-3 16 TGCGCCAGCAGCCAAGCCTTAGCGGGAGTATACAATGAGCAGTTCTTC CASSQALAGVYNEQFF
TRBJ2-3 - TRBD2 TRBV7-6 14 TGTGCCAGCAGCCCCGGGACTACCACAGATACGCAGTATTTT CASSPGTTTDTQYF
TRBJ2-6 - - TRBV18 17 TGTGCCAGCTCACCTGGAATGGGGGCGGCTGGGGCCAACGTCCTGACTTTC CASSPGMGAAGANVLTF
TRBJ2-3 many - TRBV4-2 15 TGTGCCAGCAGCCAATCGGACAGTCCCACAGATACGCAGTATTTT CASSQSDSPTDTQYF
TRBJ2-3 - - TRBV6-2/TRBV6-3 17 TGTGCCAGCAGTTACCGTTCGGACGGGAAGAGCACAGATACGCAGTATTTT CASSYRSDGKSTDTQYF
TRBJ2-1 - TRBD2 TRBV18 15 TGTGCCAGCTCACAAGGGACTAGCGGGAAGAATGAGCAGTTCTTC CASSQGTSGKNEQFF
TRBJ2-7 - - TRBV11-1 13 TGTGCCAGCAAGGGGCTGTGGCAGGACGAGCAGTACTTC CASKGLWQDEQYF
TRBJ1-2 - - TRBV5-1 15 TGCGCCAGCAGCCCGGAAGGGGGGGGTAACTATGGCTACACCTTC CASSPEGGGNYGYTF
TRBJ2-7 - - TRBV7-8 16 TGTGCCAGCAGCGACAAACAGGGCCTGTCCCTCTACGAGCAGTACTTC CASSDKQGLSLYEQYF
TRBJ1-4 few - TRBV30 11 TGTGCCTGGGGATATTATGAAAAACTGTTTTTT CAWGYYEKLFF
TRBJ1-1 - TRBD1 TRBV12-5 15 TGTGCTAGTGGTTTGGTACAGGGGACCCCATCTGAAGCTTTCTTT CASGLVQGTPSEAFF